This T cell receptor beta chain was documented in a study of OX40 agonist ivuxolimab in advanced cancers. For context, the study as a whole: Ivuxolimab, which targeted the costimulatory receptor OX40 (CD134), was an agonistic, fully human IgG2 monoclonal antibody. Intravenous ivuxolimab was administered to patients every 2 weeks at six dose levels: 0.01, 0.1, 0.3, 1.5, 3 and 10 mg/kg. Of the roughly 53 patients in dose escalation, some 20 had hepatocellular carcinoma, some 15 had melanoma, 9 had renal cell carcinoma and 9 had head and neck cancer. The dose-escalation cohort was roughly 87% male with a mean age of roughly 62 years, ranging from roughly 23 to 80. Prior anti-PD-1, anti-PD-L1 or anti-CTLA-4 therapy was permitted, and about two fifths of dose-escalation patients had received checkpoint inhibitors. Partial responses were achieved by three dose-escalation patients, of whom one had hepatocellular carcinoma and two had cutaneous melanoma. The point of sequencing TCRbeta in the periphery was to test whether ivuxolimab changed TCR sequence diversity and drove clonal T-cell expansion. The paper reports the monotherapy dose-escalation portion (N of about 47 patients) of the phase I ivuxolimab trial. What the research found in general, with its limitations: In the 0.1-3.0 mg/kg groups, partial responders were among the patients with the lowest normalized peripheral clonal expansion, particularly in CD8+ T cells. After ivuxolimab, more expanded clones were found on average in CD8+ T cells than in CD4+ T cells. At doses of 0.1 to 3.0 mg/kg, clonal expansion of both CD4+ and CD8+ T cells in blood was seen between baseline and week 6. Which antigens the clonally expanded peripheral T cells were specific for was not determined. Low levels of normalized T-cell clonal expansion were also seen in some patients who did not respond.

As for this clone: It has no known antigen specificity. Per-base quality was not reported, and no clone a single base away is much larger than it.

The trial excluded patients who had a history of autoimmune disease or were on systemic immunosuppression. Peripheral blood for TCR sequencing was collected from all dose cohorts at baseline, on cycle 4 day 1, and on cycle 7 day 1. The samples were drawn from a first-in-human, open-label, multicenter phase I dose-escalation trial of ivuxolimab. Adults with locally advanced or metastatic melanoma, renal cell carcinoma, hepatocellular carcinoma or head and neck squamous cell carcinoma were enrolled in the trial. Before TCR sequencing, CD4+ T cells and CD8+ T cells were sorted from peripheral blood as separate populations. From V the trimming removes 5 bases and from J it removes 5 bases, while the gene matches leave 4 bases of the junction unaccounted for. The CDR3, from cysteine to phenylalanine, totals 14 residues. Only the CDR3 DNA stays, 42 bases, in frame from base 1. Looking up the germline V gene yields CDR1 SGHVS and CDR2 FNYEAQ.

Genomic DNA was extracted from sorted cells for sequencing of the TCRbeta CDR3 region. The immunoSEQ Assay was used for sequencing of TCRbeta CDR3 regions. The table was pulled from immuneACCESS by TCRdb, which kept in-frame rearrangements only. Such tables lose some clones; where checked, under half of the loss comes from unresolved V genes, and the rest has no known cause. Present in this sample are about 70,000 clones, approximately 90% of which were seen just once. The top ten clonotypes cover under 10% of the sample. This sample comprised CD4+ or CD8+ T cells sorted from blood, obtained in a trial of the OX40 agonist ivuxolimab. This chain is built from TRBV7-6 and TRBJ1-1; TRBD1 lines up with 11 middle nucleotides. The sequence came from an adult with an advanced solid tumor such as melanoma, head and neck, liver or kidney cancer. The DNA is TGTGCCAGCAGCCCCGGGACAGGGGGTACTGAAGCTTTCTTT. This translates into CASSPGTGGTEAFF.